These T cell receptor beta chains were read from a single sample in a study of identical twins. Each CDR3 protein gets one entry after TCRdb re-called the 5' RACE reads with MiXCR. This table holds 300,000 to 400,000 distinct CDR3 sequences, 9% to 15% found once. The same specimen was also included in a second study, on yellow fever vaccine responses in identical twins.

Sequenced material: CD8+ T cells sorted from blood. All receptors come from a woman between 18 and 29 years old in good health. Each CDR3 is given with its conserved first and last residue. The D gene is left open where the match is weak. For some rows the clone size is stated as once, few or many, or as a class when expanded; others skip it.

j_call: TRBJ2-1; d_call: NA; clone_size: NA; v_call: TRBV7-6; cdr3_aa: CASSLLGVSYNEQFF; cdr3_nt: TGTGCCAGCAGCTTATTGGGGGTCTCCTACAATGAGCAGTTCTTC
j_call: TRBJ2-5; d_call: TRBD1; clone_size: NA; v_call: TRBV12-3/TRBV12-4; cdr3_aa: CASSFHIGTEETQYF; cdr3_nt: TGTGCCAGCAGTTTCCACATCGGGACAGAAGAGACCCAGTACTTC
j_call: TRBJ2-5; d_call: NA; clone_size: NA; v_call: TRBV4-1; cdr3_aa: CASSQDWGQETQYF; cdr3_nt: TGCGCCAGCAGCCAAGATTGGGGGCAAGAGACCCAGTACTTC
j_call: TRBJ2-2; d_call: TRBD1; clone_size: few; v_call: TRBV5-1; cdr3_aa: CASSPPWTGENTGELFF; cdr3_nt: TGCGCCAGCAGCCCACCCTGGACAGGGGAGAACACCGGGGAGCTGTTTTTT
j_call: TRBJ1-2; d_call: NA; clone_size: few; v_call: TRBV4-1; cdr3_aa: CASSQLNSGGNLGYTF; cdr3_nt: TGCGCCAGCAGCCAACTAAATAGCGGAGGGAATCTTGGCTACACCTTC
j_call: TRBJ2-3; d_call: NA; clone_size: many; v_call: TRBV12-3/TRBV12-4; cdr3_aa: CASSFGGAKDTQYF; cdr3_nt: TGTGCCAGCAGTTTTGGGGGGGCCAAAGATACGCAGTATTTT
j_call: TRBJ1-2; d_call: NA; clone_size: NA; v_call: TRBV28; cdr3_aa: CASSYQQRGASGYTF; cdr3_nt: TGTGCCAGCAGTTACCAACAGCGAGGGGCCTCTGGCTACACCTTC
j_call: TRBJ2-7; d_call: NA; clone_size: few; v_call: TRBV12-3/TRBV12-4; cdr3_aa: CASSPVRGSYEQYF; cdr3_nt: TGTGCCAGCAGCCCCGTGAGGGGCAGCTACGAGCAGTACTTC
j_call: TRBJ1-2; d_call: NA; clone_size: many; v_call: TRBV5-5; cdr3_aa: CASSQGDYGYTF; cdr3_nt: TGTGCCAGCAGCCAGGGCGACTATGGCTACACCTTC
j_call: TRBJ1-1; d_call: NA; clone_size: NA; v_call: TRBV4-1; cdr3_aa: CASSDEGGSEAFF; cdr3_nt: TGCGCCAGCAGCGATGAGGGGGGGTCTGAAGCTTTCTTT
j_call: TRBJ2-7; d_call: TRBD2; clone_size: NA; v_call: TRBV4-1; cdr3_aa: CASSHPPTGLVDEQYF; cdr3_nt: TGCGCCAGCAGCCACCCCCCCACGGGACTAGTGGACGAGCAGTACTTC
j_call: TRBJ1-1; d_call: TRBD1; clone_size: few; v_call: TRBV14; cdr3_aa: CASSQDKGTGLWTEAFF; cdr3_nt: TGTGCCAGCAGCCAAGATAAAGGGACAGGGTTATGGACTGAAGCTTTCTTT
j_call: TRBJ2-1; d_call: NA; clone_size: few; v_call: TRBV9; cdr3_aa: CASRPEGRTTDNEQFF; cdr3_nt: TGTGCCAGCAGACCAGAAGGACGCACGACCGACAATGAGCAGTTCTTC
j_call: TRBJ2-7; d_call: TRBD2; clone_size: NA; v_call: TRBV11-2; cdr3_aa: CASSFGLAGVETSSYEQYF; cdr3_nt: TGTGCCAGCAGCTTTGGACTAGCGGGAGTCGAGACCTCCTCCTACGAGCAGTACTTC
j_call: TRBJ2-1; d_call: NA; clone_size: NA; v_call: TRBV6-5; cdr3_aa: CASSYSVGEWYNEQFF; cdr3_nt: TGTGCCAGCAGTTACTCGGTGGGAGAATGGTACAATGAGCAGTTCTTC
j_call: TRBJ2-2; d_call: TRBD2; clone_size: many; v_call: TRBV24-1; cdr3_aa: CATRGLAGDTGELFF; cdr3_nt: TGTGCCACCCGGGGACTAGCGGGAGATACCGGGGAGCTGTTTTTT
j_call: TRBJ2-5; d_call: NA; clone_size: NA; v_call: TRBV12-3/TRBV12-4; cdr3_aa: CASSLRDGDVLTEETQYF; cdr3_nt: TGTGCCAGCAGTTTAAGGGATGGGGACGTCTTAACGGAAGAGACCCAGTACTTC
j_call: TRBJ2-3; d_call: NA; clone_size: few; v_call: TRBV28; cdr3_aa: CASSTITDTQYF; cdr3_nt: TGTGCCAGCAGTACGATCACAGATACGCAGTATTTT
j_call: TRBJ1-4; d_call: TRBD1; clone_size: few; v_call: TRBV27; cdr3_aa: CASSPRQGVGEKLFF; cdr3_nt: TGTGCCAGCAGTCCAAGACAGGGGGTGGGTGAAAAACTGTTTTTT
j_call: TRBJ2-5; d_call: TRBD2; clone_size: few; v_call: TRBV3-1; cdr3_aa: CASSQDLLAGGSYQETQYF; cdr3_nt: TGTGCCAGCAGCCAAGATCTGCTAGCGGGGGGATCGTACCAAGAGACCCAGTACTTC
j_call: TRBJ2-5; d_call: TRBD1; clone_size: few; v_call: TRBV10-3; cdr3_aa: CAISEQGQETQYF; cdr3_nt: TGTGCCATCAGTGAACAGGGGCAAGAGACCCAGTACTTC
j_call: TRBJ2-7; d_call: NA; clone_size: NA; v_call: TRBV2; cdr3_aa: CASPRRQGGSYEQYF; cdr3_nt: TGTGCCAGCCCCCGACGGCAGGGGGGTTCCTACGAGCAGTACTTC
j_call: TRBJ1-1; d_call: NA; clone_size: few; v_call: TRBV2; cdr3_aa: CASSHENTEAFF; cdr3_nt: TGTGCCAGCAGTCACGAAAACACTGAAGCTTTCTTT
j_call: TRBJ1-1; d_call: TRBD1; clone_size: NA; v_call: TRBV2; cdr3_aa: CASPITTGSNTEAFF; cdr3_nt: TGTGCCAGCCCTATTACGACAGGGTCGAACACTGAAGCTTTCTTT